The 31 T cell receptor beta chains presented below share a single source sample, sequenced in a study of shared clonotypes between healthy human individuals. Here immunoSEQ multiplex PCR was the method, and the copy in TCRdb shows in-frame clones only, minus some. The profile shows approximately 810,000 clones, 92% of them singletons. Terminally differentiated effector memory CD45RA+ cells were excluded from the naive CD8 cells, which were CD45RO-negative and positively selected for CCR7. Sequencing used naive CD8+ T cells sorted from blood. The receptor source for this set is a man aged 30 to 39 in good health.

This chain joins TRBV5-1 and TRBJ2-5; 10 bases align to TRBD2. The CDR3 consists of 15 residues. The J segment lost 11 bases and the V segment lost 4 bases, leaving 14 bases of the junction unmatched. Germline V lookup: CDR1 SGHRS, CDR2 YFSETQ. The CDR3, as DNA: TGCGCCAGCAGCACCCCGGGACTAGCGAAGTCAGAGCAGTACTTC. Its translation is CASSTPGLAKSEQYF.

This clone has a handful of counts. This rearrangement joins TRBV28 to TRBJ2-3; 7 positions agree with TRBD1. The CDR3 is made up of 13 amino acids. The J segment lost 6 bases and the V segment lost 3 bases, leaving 3 bases of the junction unmatched. Germline V gene data show CDR1 as MDHEN and CDR2 as SYDVKM. This CDR3 reads CASSFHRGDTQYF. Written as DNA, the CDR3 is TGTGCCAGCAGTTTTCACAGGGGCGATACGCAGTATTTT.

This chain joins TRBV9 and TRBJ2-1; D remains unclear. Germline-derived CDR1 and CDR2 are SGDLS and YYNGEE. V was cut by 0 bases and J by 7 bases, with 11 bases left in between. The CDR3 totals 14 residues. The CDR3 DNA reads as TGTGCCAGCAGCGTAGAGAACAGCTGGAATGAGCAGTTCTTC. Its translation is CASSVENSWNEQFF.

The chain uses TRBV11-2 and TRBJ1-1; D not resolved. Between the trimmed V and J ends, which lost 1 base and 1 base, there was a span of 7 bases. The CDR3 sequence is 14 residues long. The germline V gene encodes CDR1 SGHAT and CDR2 FQNNGV. The CDR3 DNA sequence: TGTGCCAGCAGCTTAGTCGGGCCGAACACTGAAGCTTTCTTT. As protein: CASSLVGPNTEAFF.

The chain employs TRBV7-9 and TRBJ2-2; weak D call: TRBD2 (5 bases). Germline-derived CDR1 and CDR2 are SEHNR and FQNEAQ (reference sequence). Trimming left V 5 bases short and J 6 bases short, with 19 bases between. The CDR3 loop spans 16 amino acids. The CDR3 loop reads CASSPDLAAEAGELFF. In DNA, the CDR3 is TGTGCCAGCAGCCCAGACTTAGCAGCGGAGGCCGGGGAGCTGTTTTTT.

Here the CDR3 DNA reads TGTGCCAGCAGCTTAGCCCTAGACACTTTGGTCTATGGCTACACCTTC. Translating it yields CASSLALDTLVYGYTF. This rearrangement joins TRBV13 to TRBJ1-2; D call uncertain. Germline V CDR1 and CDR2: PRHDT, FYEKMQ (reference sequence). V lost 1 base to trimming and J lost 4 bases, with 16 bases between them. The CDR3 loop spans 16 amino acids.

The chain is built from TRBV27 and TRBJ2-6; 8 bases map to TRBD1. Germline-derived CDR1 and CDR2 are MNHEY and SMNVEV (reference sequence). Unmatched junction bases numbered 13, after V lost 6 bases and J lost 0 bases. This CDR3 has 19 amino acids. The CDR3 loop is CASRLLDRGLHSGANVLTF. Here the CDR3 DNA reads TGTGCCAGCAGACTACTAGACAGGGGCCTGCACTCTGGGGCCAACGTCCTGACTTTC.

Notes on this clone: Sequence at one end of the junction differs from germline and may be a read error. The J gene is TRBJ1-1, the V gene TRBV7-9; D uncertain. The length of the CDR3 is 12 residues. CDR1 SEHNR and CDR2 FQNEAQ come from the germline V gene (reference sequence). In DNA, the CDR3 is TGTGCCAGCAGCTTAGCCCTAGATGAGCCCCTCTTT. This translates into CASSLALDEPLF.

The chain has TRBV6-1 and TRBJ1-2, with a weak D call TRBD1 (6 bases). The ends were cut back, 3 bases at V and 4 bases at J, with 9 bases in the middle. The CDR3 consists of 13 residues. CDR1 is MNHNS and CDR2 is SASEGT in the germline V gene. Here the CDR3 DNA reads TGTGCCAGCAGTGACAGGGGCCCCTATGGCTACACCTTC. It yields the protein CASSDRGPYGYTF.

This clone was recorded once. The chain recombines TRBV7-9 with TRBJ2-1; D may correspond to TRBD1 or TRBD2 (5 bases each). The CDR3 totals 17 residues. V gave up 4 bases and J gave up 5 bases, with 21 bases separating them. Germline loops: CDR1 SEHNR, CDR2 FQNEAQ (reference sequence). Here the CDR3 reads CASSSNRDRHRDNEQFF. The CDR3 DNA is TGTGCCAGCAGCTCCAATCGGGACCGCCACCGGGACAATGAGCAGTTCTTC.

The chain employs TRBV6-5 and TRBJ2-1; D possibly uses TRBD1 or TRBD2 (6 bases each). Trimming took off 5 bases at V and 5 bases at J, with 13 bases between the two ends. Germline CDR1 MNHEY, CDR2 SVGAGI. The CDR3 has 14 residues. The CDR3 loop is CASSQQGGHNEQFF. CDR3 nucleotides: TGTGCCAGCAGTCAGCAAGGGGGGCACAATGAGCAGTTCTTC.

V gene TRBV11-1 combines with J gene TRBJ2-1; 9 positions match TRBD2. J was trimmed by 6 bases and V by 5 bases; bases with no gene match: 5. The germline CDR1 and CDR2 sequences are SGHAT and FQDESV (reference sequence). This CDR3 is built from 14 residues. The CDR3 protein is CASSIVTSGNEQFF. For the CDR3, the DNA is TGTGCCAGCAGCATAGTGACTAGCGGCAATGAGCAGTTCTTC.

Worth noting for this clone: This CDR3 is also generated by other DNA sequences in the sample. The chain uses TRBV27 and TRBJ1-1; tentative D call: TRBD1 (5 bases). The CDR3 consists of 13 residues. CDR1 is MNHEY, CDR2 SMNVEV, per germline (reference sequence). Trimming pared 0 bases from V and 5 bases from J, leaving 7 bases between. CDR3: CASSLSGRTEAFF. In nucleotides, the CDR3 is TGTGCCAGCAGTTTATCGGGGCGGACTGAAGCTTTCTTT.

V and J are TRBV18 and TRBJ2-5, with 7 bases matching TRBD2. This CDR3 is 15 amino acids long. Germline-derived CDR1 and CDR2 are KGHSH and LQKENI. Trimming took 4 bases from V and 5 from J; bases not matched to a gene: 10. As DNA, the CDR3 is TGTGCCAGCTCACTATTACTAGCGCCGGGGGAGACCCAGTACTTC. It yields the protein CASSLLLAPGETQYF.

The chain couples TRBV27 to TRBJ2-1; no reliable D call. With 5 bases removed from V and 0 bases from J, the gap between germline ends came to 11 bases. Germline V gene lookup returns CDR1 MNHEY and CDR2 SMNVEV (reference sequence). The CDR3 has 15 residues. DNA of the CDR3: TGTGCCAGCAGTGATCTGCTAAGCTCCTACAATGAGCAGTTCTTC. Translating it yields CASSDLLSSYNEQFF.

The CDR3 region is CASSGLAGEADTQYF. The CDR3 nucleotides read TGTGCCAGCAGCGGGCTAGCGGGAGAGGCAGATACGCAGTATTTT. The chain recombines TRBV9 with TRBJ2-3; 10 bases align to TRBD2. The length of the CDR3 is 15 residues. CDR1 and CDR2 from the germline V gene are SGDLS and YYNGEE. V shed 3 bases, J shed 4 bases, and the junction held 5 bases outside the gene matches.

The V and J genes are TRBV5-8 and TRBJ2-1, with 11 bases lining up with TRBD2. Losses at the gene ends were 4 bases for V and 3 bases for J; bases not matched to a gene: 3. This CDR3 has 15 residues. CDR1 is SGHTS and CDR2 is YDEGEE in the germline V gene. CDR3 in amino acids: CASSPTSGSYNEQFF. DNA of the CDR3: TGTGCCAGCAGCCCTACTAGCGGGAGCTACAATGAGCAGTTCTTC.

This clone occurred once. The CDR3: CASSVEVGRGFYGYTF. The CDR3, as DNA: TGTGCCAGCAGCGTAGAGGTTGGGAGGGGCTTCTATGGCTACACCTTC. The chain recombines TRBV9 with TRBJ1-2, with a tentative D call TRBD1 (5 bases). Germline lookup yields CDR1 SGDLS and CDR2 YYNGEE. Trimming shortened V by 0 bases and J by 4 bases, and 16 bases separated the two germline ends. CDR3 length: 16 residues.

The chain links TRBV7-8 to TRBJ2-1; D gene uncertain. The V and J ends lost 3 bases and 8 bases respectively, with 5 bases between them. Germline V gene lookup returns CDR1 SGHVS and CDR2 FQNEAQ. The CDR3 sequence is 11 residues long. The CDR3 DNA follows: TGTGCCAGCAGCTTGGGTGATGAGCAGTTCTTC. It is translated as CASSLGDEQFF. Combining the CDR3 with reference TRBV7-8 and TRBJ2-1 gives the whole variable domain GAGVSQSPRYKVAKRGQDVALRCDPISGHVSLFWYQQALGQGPEFLTYFQNEAQLDKSGLPSDRFFAERPEGSVSTLKIQRTQQEDSAVYLCASSLGDEQFFGPGTRLTVL.

The gene calls are TRBV6-6 and TRBJ2-1; D may be TRBD2 (6 bases). The CDR3 spans 16 residues. Germline-derived CDR1 and CDR2 are MNHNY and SVGAGI (reference sequence). Trimming took 0 bases from V and 1 from J, leaving 10 bases between them. CDR3 in amino acids: CASSYSASVSYNEQFF. DNA for the CDR3: TGTGCCAGCAGTTACTCGGCTAGCGTATCCTACAATGAGCAGTTCTTC.

Only a few counts were recorded for this clone. At the DNA level, this CDR3 is encoded by other sequences in the same sample as well. V is TRBV27 and J is TRBJ2-5; 8 bases match TRBD2. CDR3 length: 14 residues. Per the germline V gene, CDR1 is MNHEY and CDR2 is SMNVEV (reference sequence). Germline trimming cut 1 base from V and 5 bases from J; bases unmatched to any gene: 3. CDR3 bases: TGTGCCAGCAGTTTATTAGGCGGGGGGGAGACCCAGTACTTC. Its translation: CASSLLGGGETQYF.

About this clone itself: The sample holds other DNA sequences that translate to the same CDR3. The rearrangement uses TRBV6-5 and TRBJ2-7; D gene unclear. The CDR3 totals 13 residues. The ends were cut back, 0 bases at V and 4 bases at J, with 7 bases in the middle. CDR1 and CDR2 from the germline V gene are MNHEY and SVGAGI. CDR3 nucleotides: TGTGCCAGCAGTTACTCGAGTAGTTACGAGCAGTACTTC. Encoded protein: CASSYSSSYEQYF.

Comments on this clone: Other nucleotide sequences from this sample produce the same CDR3. This rearrangement joins TRBV6-1 to TRBJ2-5; perhaps TRBD2 as D (5 bases). The V and J ends lost 0 bases and 4 bases respectively, with 9 bases between them. Germline V gene lookup returns CDR1 MNHNS and CDR2 SASEGT. The CDR3 is made up of 14 amino acids. The CDR3 loop reads CASSEAGVRETQYF. The CDR3 bases are TGTGCCAGCAGTGAAGCGGGAGTCCGAGAGACCCAGTACTTC.

The chain has TRBV7-6 and TRBJ2-3; D is unclear. Germline loops: CDR1 SGHVS, CDR2 FNYEAQ. CDR3 length equals 15 residues. Between the trimmed V and J ends, which lost 1 base and 0 bases, there was a span of 8 bases. Written as DNA, the CDR3 is TGTGCCAGCAGCTTAGATATTTCTAGCACAGATACGCAGTATTTT. Its protein is CASSLDISSTDTQYF.

The chain is built from TRBV27 and TRBJ2-1; maybe TRBD1 (5 bases). Trimming took 5 bases from V and 2 from J, leaving 16 bases between them. The germline gives CDR1 MNHEY, CDR2 SMNVEV (reference sequence). The CDR3 is 16 amino acids. CDR3 sequence reads: CASSPSGLSAYNEQFF. The CDR3 coding sequence is TGTGCCAGCAGTCCGTCAGGGCTGAGTGCCTACAATGAGCAGTTCTTC.

DNA for the CDR3: TGTGCCAGCTTCGGGGCTAGCGGGAGGTTGGAGACCCAGTACTTC. Protein: CASFGASGRLETQYF. The chain uses TRBV7-9 and TRBJ2-5; 11 nucleotides align to TRBD2. Germline CDR1 and CDR2: SEHNR and FQNEAQ (reference sequence). The CDR3 runs 15 residues. V shed 8 bases, J shed 5 bases, and the junction held 10 bases outside the gene matches.

The J gene is TRBJ2-5, the V gene TRBV2; D tentatively fits TRBD1 or TRBD2 (5 bases each). This CDR3 spans 14 amino acids. V was trimmed by 8 bases and J by 2 bases, leaving 15 bases between them. Germline loops: CDR1 SNHLY, CDR2 FYNNEI. CDR3 protein: CASWILGDQETQYF. CDR3 coding DNA: TGTGCCAGCTGGATCCTGGGGGATCAAGAGACCCAGTACTTC.

The rearrangement links TRBV7-2 to TRBJ2-7, with 8 bases matching TRBD2. This CDR3 has 14 residues. After removal of 8 bases from V and 4 bases from J, the junction contained 10 bases not matched to a gene. The germline CDR1 and CDR2 sequences are SGHTA and FQGNSA. The CDR3, as DNA: TGTGCCAGCGCCGGGGCTAGCGGGTCTTACGAGCAGTACTTC. Translating gives CASAGASGSYEQYF.

This chain links TRBV10-3 with TRBJ2-4, with 11 nucleotides matching TRBD1. The germline V gene has CDR1 ENHRY and CDR2 SYGVKD. The CDR3 has 16 amino acids. With V trimmed by 6 bases and J by 0 bases, 4 bases remained unmatched. CDR3 coding DNA: TGTGCCATCAGCGAGGACAGGGGGCAAGCCAAAAACATTCAGTACTTC. The encoded protein is CAISEDRGQAKNIQYF.

The chain has TRBV28 and TRBJ1-5, with TRBD1 as a possible D gene (5 bases). This CDR3 has 17 residues. The germline V gene has CDR1 MDHEN and CDR2 SYDVKM. Trimming removed 4 bases at V and 3 bases at J, with 19 bases between. The CDR3 nucleotides read TGTGCCAGCAGTTCGTTGGGGCAGTGGGTTTTCAATCAGCCCCAGCATTTT. Its protein product is CASSSLGQWVFNQPQHF.

CDR3 residues: CASSQLTGPQPQHF. CDR3 DNA: TGCGCCAGCAGCCAATTGACAGGCCCTCAGCCCCAGCATTTT. This rearrangement joins TRBV4-1 to TRBJ1-5, with D possibly being TRBD1 (6 bases). This CDR3 is built from 14 residues. CDR1 is MGHRA, CDR2 YSYEKL, per germline. The V end was cut by 2 bases, the J end by 6 bases, with 11 bases between.